Listed below are T cell receptor beta chains from one sample, sequenced in a study of T cell changes during pregnancy in multiple sclerosis. The assay was immunoSEQ multiplex PCR, and TCRdb's table has in-frame clones only and misses some. The data show about 41,000 clones, approximately 90% seen once. Specimen: CD8+ T cells from peripheral blood mononuclear cells, collected in the third trimester of pregnancy. These receptor sequences come from a female donor with multiple sclerosis, enrolled in a pregnancy study. The CDR3 runs from the conserved cysteine through the conserved F or W. The order of the fields is J gene, V gene, D gene, clone size, CDR3 DNA, CDR3 protein. The D gene is left open where the match is weak. Size is stated for part of the rows, as once, few or many counts, or as a class when the clone is expanded.

j_call: TRBJ1-4; v_call: TRBV4-3; d_call: TRBD1; clone_size: -; cdr3_nt: TGCGCCAGCAGCCAAGGGGCGACAGGGGGTGAAAAACTGTTTTTT; cdr3_aa: CASSQGATGGEKLFF
j_call: TRBJ2-7; v_call: TRBV13; d_call: -; clone_size: -; cdr3_nt: TGTGCCAGCAGCTTATCGGGAGTCTCCCACGAGCAGTACTTC; cdr3_aa: CASSLSGVSHEQYF
j_call: TRBJ1-6; v_call: TRBV9; d_call: -; clone_size: -; cdr3_nt: TGTGCCAGCAGCGGACAAGGACAGCACCTCCACTTT; cdr3_aa: CASSGQGQHLHF
j_call: TRBJ2-1; v_call: TRBV30; d_call: -; clone_size: once; cdr3_nt: TGTGCCTGGGCCAGGCTCTCCTACAATGAGCAGTTCTTC; cdr3_aa: CAWARLSYNEQFF
j_call: TRBJ1-5; v_call: TRBV19; d_call: TRBD1; clone_size: -; cdr3_nt: TGTGCCAGTACCCTCGCGGACAGGGGAACCCCCCAGCATTTT; cdr3_aa: CASTLADRGTPQHF
j_call: TRBJ2-7; v_call: TRBV5-6; d_call: -; clone_size: -; cdr3_nt: TGTGCCAGCAGCCCACGAGGCCACGAGCAGTACTTC; cdr3_aa: CASSPRGHEQYF
j_call: TRBJ1-1; v_call: TRBV27; d_call: TRBD1; clone_size: few; cdr3_nt: TGTGCCAGCAGGGACAGGGGTGGGACTGAAGCTTTCTTT; cdr3_aa: CASRDRGGTEAFF
j_call: TRBJ2-1; v_call: TRBV6-5; d_call: TRBD1; clone_size: few; cdr3_nt: TGTGCCAGCAGCCCTTGGACAGGGGGGGATGAGCAGTTCTTC; cdr3_aa: CASSPWTGGDEQFF
j_call: TRBJ2-7; v_call: TRBV10-2; d_call: -; clone_size: -; cdr3_nt: TGCGCCAGCAGCGGGGACACCCCCTACGAGCAGTACTTC; cdr3_aa: CASSGDTPYEQYF
j_call: TRBJ1-1; v_call: TRBV18; d_call: TRBD1; clone_size: -; cdr3_nt: TGTGCCAGCTCACACGAGGGGGCCGGGAAGACTGAAGCTTTCTTT; cdr3_aa: CASSHEGAGKTEAFF
j_call: TRBJ1-2; v_call: TRBV11-3; d_call: -; clone_size: -; cdr3_nt: TGTGCCAGCAGCCACACCACAGGGTTCTATGGCTACACCTTC; cdr3_aa: CASSHTTGFYGYTF
j_call: TRBJ2-1; v_call: TRBV28; d_call: TRBD2; clone_size: -; cdr3_nt: TGTGCCAGCAGTTCATCTAAAACCGGGACTAGCGGGGGAGTTGGGATCTTGCGGGAGCAGTTCTTC; cdr3_aa: CASSSSKTGTSGGVGILREQFF
j_call: TRBJ2-3; v_call: TRBV6-5; d_call: -; clone_size: -; cdr3_nt: TGTGCCAGCAGTTACGACATATCTAGCACAGATACGCAGTATTTT; cdr3_aa: CASSYDISSTDTQYF